The T cell receptor (beta chain) under discussion was sequenced for a study of CD8 T cells in Susac syndrome. In the multiple sclerosis control group, patients were treatment-naive and had stable or active relapsing-remitting disease. In contrast to the negatively isolated CD8+ and CD4+ T cells, TEMRA cells were FACS-enriched. The RNA, 0.5 to 1 ug, was put through reverse transcription using random hexamers. TCRdb re-analysed the immunoSEQ multiplex PCR reads in MiXCR, keeping a single row per CDR3 protein. This sample has 120,000 to 150,000 distinct CDR3 sequences, with roughly 95% found just once. V lost 7 bases and J lost 6, with 13 bases in between. The CDR3 sequence is 13 residues long. The germline V gene has CDR1 MNHNY and CDR2 SVGAGI (reference sequence).

V and J are TRBV6-6 and TRBJ2-1, with D hard to call. The specimen sequenced was CD4+ T cells from PBMCs. This sequence was found in a human donor with multiple sclerosis. In nucleotides, the CDR3 is TGTGCCAGCAACCCCGACGCCCTCAATGAGCAGTTCTTC. Its translation is CASNPDALNEQFF.